These 27 T cell receptor beta chains were all obtained from the same sample, sequenced in a study of glioma-infiltrating T cells. TCR alpha and beta CDR3 regions were amplified from RNA using iRepertoire nested multiplex PCR. TCRdb redid the calling of the multiplex PCR reads with MiXCR, one entry per CDR3 protein. Of more than 110,000 distinct CDR3 sequences listed, about two fifths are singletons. Material for sequencing was glioma tissue, nonneoplastic brain tissue, or PBMCs (not recorded which). Every receptor here comes from a human donor with low-grade glioma or glioblastoma, undergoing nonglioma brain surgery, or in good health (not recorded which).

This clonotype has at least ten counts. The V and J genes are TRBV20-1 and TRBJ2-5; D unresolved. The CDR3 is made up of 11 amino acids. Germline V CDR1 and CDR2: DFQATT, SNEGSKA (reference sequence). Trimming removed 3 bases at V and 7 bases at J, with 9 bases between. The DNA of the CDR3 is TGCAGTGCTAGTTATGAAGGGACCCAGTACTTC. Translation: CSASYEGTQYF.

The rearrangement joins TRBV24-1 to TRBJ2-1; D uncertain. The CDR3 has 16 residues. The germline CDR1 and CDR2 sequences are KGHDR and SFDVKD. V was trimmed by 0 bases and J by 8 bases, leaving 16 bases between them. CDR3 nucleotide sequence: TGTGCCACCAGTGATTTGACCGACAACCTGGGGTATGAGCAGTTCTTC. Translation: CATSDLTDNLGYEQFF.

Many counts were recorded for this clonotype. The chain employs TRBV10-3 and TRBJ1-1; no clear D gene. The germline V gene encodes CDR1 ENHRY and CDR2 SYGVKD. V lost 3 bases and J 1 base, leaving 6 bases between the germline ends. CDR3 length equals 13 residues. The CDR3 loop reads CAISEFTNTEAFF. CDR3 DNA sequence: TGTGCCATCAGTGAATTCACGAACACTGAAGCTTTCTTT.

The chain recombines TRBV20-1 with TRBJ2-5; the D is unclear. Trimming left V 4 bases short and J 2 bases short, with 14 bases between. Germline CDR1 is DFQATT and CDR2 is SNEGSKA (reference sequence). This CDR3 is 14 amino acids long. CDR3 protein: CSAIVLFGQETQYF. The CDR3 DNA sequence: TGCAGTGCTATAGTACTCTTTGGGCAAGAGACCCAGTACTTC.

This clonotype was counted between two and nine times. The chain's CDR3 is CSASPGTGKIVQYF. As DNA, the CDR3 is TGCAGTGCTAGTCCCGGGACAGGGAAGATAGTGCAGTACTTC. The chain uses TRBV20-1 and TRBJ2-7; TRBD1 agrees at 9 bases. After removal of 3 bases from V and 9 bases from J, the junction contained 12 bases not matched to a gene. The CDR3 loop spans 14 amino acids. Germline V lookup: CDR1 DFQATT, CDR2 SNEGSKA (reference sequence).

The sample holds a few counts of this clonotype. V usage is TRBV20-1 and J usage is TRBJ2-5, with 10 positions matching TRBD1. Trimming removed 5 bases from V and 5 bases from J; junction bases left unmatched: 5. The CDR3 covers 13 residues. Germline loops: CDR1 DFQATT, CDR2 SNEGSKA (reference sequence). CDR3 protein: CSASWTGGETQYF. In nucleotides, the CDR3 is TGCAGTGCTTCATGGACAGGGGGGGAGACCCAGTACTTC.

About this clonotype: At one boundary the junction diverges from the germline segment, which might be a read error. The gene calls are TRBV6-5 and TRBJ1-3; D is unresolved. The CDR3 loop spans 15 amino acids. The germline CDR1 and CDR2 sequences are MNHEY and SVGAGI. For the CDR3, the DNA is TGTGCCAGCAGTTACTCTCCCTTCTCTGAAAACACCATATATTTT. Amino acid sequence: CASSYSPFSENTIYF.

The chain couples TRBV29-1 to TRBJ1-5, with unresolved D. V lost 0 bases to trimming and J lost 4 bases, with 13 bases between them. Per germline, CDR1 SQVTM and CDR2 ANQGSEA. The CDR3 spans 15 residues. The CDR3 DNA reads as TGCAGCGTTGAAGATAGGAGGGTGCTAAATCAGCCCCAGCATTTT. Translating it yields CSVEDRRVLNQPQHF.

In its sample, this clonotype was seen a few times. The chain uses TRBV27 and TRBJ2-1; 10 bases align to TRBD1. This CDR3 has 15 amino acids. The germline V gene has CDR1 MNHEY and CDR2 SMNVEV (reference sequence). V was pared by 5 bases and J by 2 bases, with 3 bases of the junction left unmatched. This CDR3 reads CASSLGTGAYNEQFF. CDR3 coding DNA: TGTGCCAGCAGTCTCGGGACAGGGGCCTACAATGAGCAGTTCTTC.

This clonotype was counted between two and nine times. The rearrangement joins TRBV20-1 to TRBJ2-3; D gene uncertain. With 3 bases removed from V and 1 base from J, the gap between germline ends came to 11 bases. Per the germline V gene, CDR1 is DFQATT and CDR2 is SNEGSKA (reference sequence). This CDR3 is 14 amino acids long. CDR3 in DNA: TGCAGTGCTAGCTGGGGAAGGGGCACAGATACGCAGTATTTT. Translating it yields CSASWGRGTDTQYF.

The chain links TRBV20-1 to TRBJ2-1; 8 bases are a match to TRBD2. J lost 7 bases, V lost 8 bases, and 10 bases had no gene match. This CDR3 region has 13 residues. Germline CDR1 DFQATT, CDR2 SNEGSKA (reference sequence). Here the CDR3 DNA reads TGCAGTTGTCGTTTAGCGGGGAAAAATGAGCAGTTCTTC. Encoded protein: CSCRLAGKNEQFF.

The chain couples TRBV15 to TRBJ1-2; no definite D call. The CDR3 totals 15 residues. CDR1 and CDR2 from the germline V gene are LNHNV and YYDKDF (reference sequence). V lost 0 bases and J lost 1, with 9 bases in between. DNA for the CDR3: TGTGCCACCAGCAGAGATGACGGCTTTAACTATGGCTACACCTTC. This codes for CATSRDDGFNYGYTF.

The chain recombines TRBV27 with TRBJ1-1; unclear D gene. Germline CDR1 MNHEY, CDR2 SMNVEV (reference sequence). This CDR3 is 14 amino acids long. With 4 bases removed from V and 0 bases from J, the gap between germline ends came to 9 bases. The CDR3 DNA follows: TGTGCCAGCAGTTATAGGGTCTTGAACACTGAAGCTTTCTTT. The encoded protein is CASSYRVLNTEAFF.

This clonotype has just a few counts. One base away lies a much larger clone, so this may be a sequencing read error. The chain links TRBV7-2 to TRBJ2-5; no clear D gene. CDR1 is SGHTA and CDR2 is FQGNSA in the germline V gene. The CDR3 consists of 11 residues. The chain's CDR3 is CARSFAGTQYF. For the CDR3, the DNA is TGTGCCCGCAGCTTTGCTGGGACCCAGTACTTC. Full variable domain (missing parts from reference TRBV7-2 and TRBJ2-5): GAGVSQSPSNKVTEKGKDVELRCDPISGHTALYWYRQSLGQGLEFLIYFQGNSAPDKSGLPSDRFSAERTGGSVSTLTIQRTQQEDSAVYLCARSFAGTQYFGPGTRLLVL.

The J gene is TRBJ2-3, the V gene TRBV19; 10 nucleotides line up with TRBD2. Unmatched junction bases numbered 6, after V lost 8 bases and J lost 4 bases. CDR1 LNHDA and CDR2 SQIVND come from the germline V gene (reference sequence). The length of the CDR3 is 14 residues. CDR3 in DNA: TGTGCCAGTCGTAGCGGGGGGAACTCAGATACGCAGTATTTT. Protein: CASRSGGNSDTQYF.

J is TRBJ1-3 and V is TRBV27; D is uncertain. The CDR3 totals 16 residues. Germline V lookup: CDR1 MNHEY, CDR2 SMNVEV (reference sequence). Between the trimmed V and J ends, which lost 5 bases and 4 bases, there was a span of 18 bases. The DNA for the CDR3 is TGTGCCAGCAGTCCTTCGGCAGCGCTATACGGAAACACCATATATTTT. This translates into CASSPSAALYGNTIYF.

The chain recombines TRBV14 with TRBJ2-3, with D possibly being TRBD2 (5 bases). Trimming took 2 bases from V and 8 from J, leaving 8 bases between them. This CDR3 is 12 amino acids long. Per the germline V gene, CDR1 is SGHDN and CDR2 is FVKESK. The CDR3 here is CASSQTSGTQYF. The CDR3 DNA reads TGTGCCAGCAGCCAAACGAGCGGTACGCAGTATTTT.

V and J are TRBV6-1 and TRBJ2-7, with TRBD1 matching 9 bases. The junction had 15 bases not matched to a gene; V was cut back by 5 bases and J by 4 bases. This CDR3 comprises 17 residues. Germline-derived CDR1 and CDR2 are MNHNS and SASEGT. CDR3 loop: CASSFGTGGPSLYEQYF. The CDR3 region has the DNA TGTGCCAGCAGTTTCGGAACAGGGGGCCCTTCATTATACGAGCAGTACTTC.

A note on this clonotype: Being one base from a much bigger clone, this may be a read error. The J gene is TRBJ2-5, the V gene TRBV20-1, with unresolved D. This CDR3 is 13 amino acids long. Trimming shortened V by 3 bases and J by 5 bases, and 13 bases separated the two germline ends. Germline-derived CDR1 and CDR2 are DFQATT and SNEGSKA (reference sequence). The DNA of the CDR3 is TGCAGTGCTAGGTCCGTGACAACTGAGACCCAGTACTTC. Amino acids: CSARSVTTETQYF.

In this sample, this clonotype turned up a few times. The J gene is TRBJ2-7, the V gene TRBV20-1; 10 bases agree with TRBD2. Trimming removed 2 bases from V and 5 bases from J; junction bases left unmatched: 3. CDR1 and CDR2 from the germline V gene are DFQATT and SNEGSKA (reference sequence). CDR3 size: 13 residues. The CDR3 sequence is CSARLAGENEQYF. The CDR3 DNA reads as TGCAGTGCTAGACTAGCGGGAGAGAACGAGCAGTACTTC.

V gene TRBV7-2 combines with J gene TRBJ2-1; D uncertain. Between the trimmed V and J ends, which lost 1 base and 8 bases, there was a span of 9 bases. Per the germline V gene, CDR1 is SGHTA and CDR2 is FQGNSA. The CDR3 runs to 13 residues. CDR3 sequence reads: CASSLVLADEQFF. The DNA of the CDR3 is TGTGCCAGCAGCTTAGTCCTGGCGGATGAGCAGTTCTTC.

This clonotype has ten or more counts. The CDR3 here is CSAPRRREGFTDTQYF. As DNA, the CDR3 is TGCAGTGCCCCCCGGAGACGGGAAGGATTCACAGATACGCAGTATTTT. The V call is TRBV20-1, the J call TRBJ2-3; weak D call: TRBD2 (5 bases). The V end was cut by 6 bases, the J end by 2 bases, with 21 bases between. CDR3 length: 16 residues. Germline-derived CDR1 and CDR2 are DFQATT and SNEGSKA (reference sequence).

The chain combines TRBV6-1 with TRBJ2-3; D is uncertain. Trimming took 6 bases from V and 0 from J, leaving 13 bases between them. Per the germline V gene, CDR1 is MNHNS and CDR2 is SASEGT. This CDR3 region has 15 residues. Here the CDR3 reads CASSRTDPSTDTQYF. In DNA, the CDR3 is TGTGCCAGCAGCAGGACGGACCCTAGCACAGATACGCAGTATTTT.

Many counts were recorded for this clonotype. The rearrangement links TRBV6-1 to TRBJ1-1; D call uncertain. V was shortened by 3 bases and J by 1 base, with 6 bases between the two germline ends. The CDR3 length is 13 residues. Looked up from germline, CDR1 is MNHNS and CDR2 is SASEGT. The CDR3 nucleotides are TGTGCCAGCAGTGATCCTACGAACACTGAAGCTTTCTTT. Its protein is CASSDPTNTEAFF.

The genes are TRBV7-3 and TRBJ2-5, with a tentative D call TRBD2 (5 bases). The CDR3 has 13 amino acids. V dropped 5 bases and J dropped 6 bases, with 13 bases sitting between them. Germline V gives CDR1 SGHTA, CDR2 FQGTGA. The CDR3 sequence: CASSEGFSKTQYF. Written as DNA, the CDR3 is TGTGCCAGCAGCGAGGGATTTAGTAAGACCCAGTACTTC.

This clonotype was counted only a few times. This chain links TRBV25-1 with TRBJ2-7; D is perhaps TRBD2 (5 bases). The CDR3 loop spans 13 amino acids. In germline, CDR1 is MGHDK, CDR2 SYGVNS. The V gene lost 1 base and the J gene lost 7 bases, with 11 bases spanning the gap. DNA of the CDR3: TGTGCCAGCAGTGAATGGGAGACACGGGAGCAGTACTTC. Amino acid sequence: CASSEWETREQYF.

The chain couples TRBV3-1 to TRBJ1-2; TRBD1 might be the D (5 bases). V was trimmed by 6 bases and J by 7 bases, leaving 15 bases between them. CDR1 and CDR2 (germline): LGHDT, YNNKEL (reference sequence). CDR3 length: 13 residues. In DNA, the CDR3 is TGTGCCAGCAGGGGGCCCCGCGGGAGTGGCTACACCTTC. Translated, it gives CASRGPRGSGYTF.